Each of the 25 T cell receptor beta chains below was sequenced from the same sample in a study of blood T cell repertoires in COVID-19. Sequenced by immunoSEQ multiplex PCR; TCRdb stores in-frame clones only, minus some. The sample lists some 83,000 clones; roughly 88% were seen once. The sample was peripheral blood. The receptors were sampled from a man in his fifties with active COVID-19.

V usage is TRBV4-3 and J usage is TRBJ2-7, with TRBD2 as a possible D gene (5 bases). Germline V gene data show CDR1 as LGHNA and CDR2 as YSLEER. V shed 1 base and J shed 4 bases, with 11 bases lying between them. The CDR3 consists of 14 residues. In DNA form, the CDR3 reads TGCGCCAGCAGCCAAGCCGGGATCGGGTACGAGCAGTACTTC. Its protein is CASSQAGIGYEQYF.

The rearrangement links TRBV2 to TRBJ2-7; 8 bases are a match to TRBD1. Germline CDR1 is SNHLY and CDR2 is FYNNEI. V lost 6 bases and J lost 1; bases outside the gene matches: 8. The CDR3 has 15 residues. CDR3 region: CASSQGARWSYEQYF. In DNA, the CDR3 is TGTGCCAGCAGCCAGGGGGCGCGGTGGTCCTACGAGCAGTACTTC.

The J gene is TRBJ2-7, the V gene TRBV30; 8 nucleotides agree with TRBD1. Trimming cost V 2 bases and J 4 bases; bases outside gene matches: 7. Germline loops: CDR1 GTSNPN, CDR2 SVGIG (reference sequence). This CDR3 is built from 14 residues. This CDR3 is CAWSLTGVVYEQYF. The CDR3 region has the DNA TGTGCCTGGAGTCTGACAGGGGTCGTATACGAGCAGTACTTC. Full variable domain (outside the CDR3, taken from reference TRBV30 and TRBJ2-7): SQTIHQWPATLVQPVGSPLSLECTVEGTSNPNLYWYRQAAGRGLQLLFYSVGIGQISSEVPQNLSASRPQDRQFILSSKKLLLSDSGFYLCAWSLTGVVYEQYFGPGTRLTVT.

V is TRBV10-3 and J is TRBJ1-2; tentative D call: TRBD1 (5 bases). Trimming shortened V by 0 bases and J by 6 bases, and 14 bases separated the two germline ends. The CDR3 contains 15 residues. Germline V lookup: CDR1 ENHRY, CDR2 SYGVKD. The CDR3 sequence is CAISESPQGGDGYTF. CDR3 sequence (DNA): TGTGCCATCAGTGAGTCGCCCCAGGGAGGGGATGGCTACACCTTC.

The V and J genes are TRBV5-1 and TRBJ2-1, with 9 nucleotides matching TRBD2. CDR1 and CDR2 (germline): SGHRS, YFSETQ. The CDR3 covers 15 residues. V shed 7 bases and J 1 base; nucleotides not matched to a gene: 6. This chain's CDR3 is CASWPSGASYNEQFF. The CDR3 DNA is TGCGCCAGCTGGCCTAGCGGGGCATCCTACAATGAGCAGTTCTTC.

Only one count was recorded for this clone. CDR3 DNA: TGTGCCAGCAGCCCATTGGGGGGGGCCATGGGCACTGAAGCTTTCTTT. Amino acids: CASSPLGGAMGTEAFF. The genes are TRBV7-2 and TRBJ1-1; tentatively, D is TRBD1 (6 bases). This CDR3 spans 16 amino acids. Trimming removed 5 bases at V and 4 bases at J, with 20 bases between. The germline CDR1 and CDR2 sequences are SGHTA and FQGNSA.

CDR3 sequence: CASSFGGDGYTF. CDR3 nucleotides: TGCGCCAGCAGCTTTGGAGGGGATGGCTACACCTTC. The chain carries TRBV5-1 and TRBJ1-2, with D maybe TRBD1 (5 bases). The ends were cut back, 2 bases at V and 6 bases at J, with 8 bases in the middle. The CDR3 has 12 residues. Germline loops: CDR1 SGHRS, CDR2 YFSETQ. Filled out from reference TRBV5-1 and TRBJ1-2, the complete variable domain reads KAGVTQTPRYLIKTRGQQVTLSCSPISGHRSVSWYQQTPGQGLQFLFEYFSETQRNKGNFPGRFSGRQFSNSRSEMNVSTLELGDSALYLCASSFGGDGYTFGSGTRLTVV.

The rearrangement joins TRBV5-8 to TRBJ1-6, with 10 bases fitting TRBD1. Looked up from germline, CDR1 is SGHTS and CDR2 is YDEGEE. V lost 5 bases to trimming and J lost 4 bases; unmatched junction nucleotides: 6. The CDR3 loop spans 16 amino acids. Written as DNA, the CDR3 is TGTGCCAGCAGATCCGGGACAGGGGAATATAATTCACCCCTCCACTTT. Its translation: CASRSGTGEYNSPLHF. Together with reference TRBV5-8 and TRBJ1-6, the CDR3 gives the full variable domain: EAGVTQSPTHLIKTRGQQATLRCSPISGHTSVYWYQQALGLGLQFLLWYDEGEERNRGNFPPRFSGRQFPNYSSELNVNALELEDSALYLCASRSGTGEYNSPLHFGNGTRLTVT.

V usage is TRBV28 and J usage is TRBJ2-7, with 7 bases identical to TRBD1. In germline, CDR1 is MDHEN, CDR2 SYDVKM. There are 15 residues in the CDR3. Trimming took 8 bases from V and 0 from J; bases not matched to a gene: 10. The CDR3 DNA reads as TGTGCCAGCGGTCACGACAGGGCACACTCCTACGAGCAGTACTTC. Translated: CASGHDRAHSYEQYF.

This chain links TRBV15 with TRBJ1-2; 9 nucleotides agree with TRBD1. Germline CDR1 is LNHNV and CDR2 is YYDKDF (reference sequence). The CDR3 is 19 amino acids. The trim removed 1 base at V and 6 bases at J, leaving 18 bases unmatched. CDR3 nucleotide sequence: TGTGCCACCAGCAGAGGGGGGTTATTTCGGGACAGGGAAACCCATGGCTACACCTTC. This sequence encodes CATSRGGLFRDRETHGYTF.

The chain is built from TRBV6-6 and TRBJ1-1; D is perhaps TRBD1 (6 bases). The germline V gene encodes CDR1 MNHNY and CDR2 SVGAGI (reference sequence). Trimming pared 0 bases from V and 5 bases from J, leaving 10 bases between. The CDR3 is made up of 14 amino acids. The CDR3 sequence: CASSYSEGGTEAFF. CDR3 in DNA: TGTGCCAGCAGTTACTCGGAGGGGGGGACTGAAGCTTTCTTT.

The gene calls are TRBV27 and TRBJ1-2, with D unresolved. The CDR3 extends over 15 amino acids. Trimming left V 0 bases short and J 4 bases short, with 12 bases between. Germline-derived CDR1 and CDR2 are MNHEY and SMNVEV (reference sequence). DNA for the CDR3: TGTGCCAGCAGTTTATCGAATGCACAGATCTATGGCTACACCTTC. Protein: CASSLSNAQIYGYTF.

V and J are TRBV7-9 and TRBJ1-3; 7 bases are shared with TRBD1. The junction had 10 bases not matched to a gene; V was cut back by 5 bases and J by 3 bases. CDR1 is SEHNR, CDR2 FQNEAQ, per germline (reference sequence). This CDR3 has 16 amino acids. For the CDR3, the DNA is TGTGCCAGCAGCCAGACAGGGAGACCTCTTGGAAACACCATATATTTT. Its translation: CASSQTGRPLGNTIYF. The full variable domain, its missing parts supplied by reference TRBV7-9 and TRBJ1-3, is DTGVSQNPRHKITKRGQNVTFRCDPISEHNRLYWYRQTLGQGPEFLTYFQNEAQLEKSRLLSDRFSAERPKGSFSTLEIQRTEQGDSAMYLCASSQTGRPLGNTIYFGEGSWLTVV.

This chain links TRBV24-1 with TRBJ2-3; the match to TRBD2 covers 8 bases. The junction had 14 bases not matched to a gene; V was cut back by 4 bases and J by 3 bases. Germline V gives CDR1 KGHDR, CDR2 SFDVKD. This CDR3 region has 18 residues. CDR3 sequence (DNA): TGTGCCACCAGTGACCGTCAAAGTAGCGGGAAATCTACAGATACGCAGTATTTT. It specifies CATSDRQSSGKSTDTQYF.

The chain employs TRBV5-1 and TRBJ2-3, with 10 positions matching TRBD2. V lost 4 bases and J lost 4; bases outside the gene matches: 15. Germline CDR1 reads SGHRS; CDR2 reads YFSETQ. The CDR3 length is 18 residues. DNA of the CDR3: TGCGCCAGCAGCACCGGCCTACTAGCGGGAAATGGCGCAGATACGCAGTATTTT. Translated: CASSTGLLAGNGADTQYF.

The chain combines TRBV5-1 with TRBJ1-2, with D possibly matching TRBD1 (5 bases). The CDR3 is 16 residues long. CDR1 is SGHRS and CDR2 is YFSETQ in the germline V gene. V dropped 6 bases and J dropped 8 bases, with 26 bases sitting between them. The CDR3 loop reads CASMRDRGPAGRGYTF. The DNA of the CDR3 is TGCGCCAGCATGCGGGATAGGGGCCCTGCAGGAAGGGGCTACACCTTC.

The CDR3 nucleotides are TGCGCCAGCAGCCCTACGGGACAGGGGGGTACCGGGGAGCTGTTTTTT. Protein: CASSPTGQGGTGELFF. The chain combines TRBV4-1 with TRBJ2-2, with TRBD1 matching over 11 bases. Trimming at V came to 4 bases and at J to 5 bases, leaving 6 bases not matched to a gene. Looked up from germline, CDR1 is MGHRA and CDR2 is YSYEKL. This CDR3 comprises 16 residues.

This chain connects TRBV2 to TRBJ2-2; D gene unclear. Deletions cut 9 bases from V and 6 bases from J, with 8 bases between. The CDR3 runs 11 residues. The germline CDR1 and CDR2 sequences are SNHLY and FYNNEI. CDR3 bases: TGTGCCAGACAGTTTCCCGGGGAGCTGTTTTTT. Residues: CARQFPGELFF.

The V gene is TRBV7-2, the J gene TRBJ2-7, with D perhaps matching TRBD2 (7 bases). V was shortened by 2 bases and J by 0 bases, with 14 bases between the two germline ends. The CDR3 is 16 amino acids. CDR1 SGHTA and CDR2 FQGNSA come from the germline V gene. CDR3 sequence (DNA): TGTGCCAGCAGCTTATTCGGCGGGGGCAGCTCCTACGAGCAGTACTTC. It is translated as CASSLFGGGSSYEQYF.

This clone was observed once. The chain combines TRBV5-4 with TRBJ2-3, with 12 bases fitting TRBD2. The length of the CDR3 is 16 residues. Germline V lookup: CDR1 SGHNT, CDR2 YYREEE (reference sequence). V lost 3 bases to trimming and J lost 5 bases; unmatched junction nucleotides: 7. CDR3 in DNA: TGTGCCAGCAGCTCGCAGACTAGCGGGGGTGGAGATACGCAGTATTTT. Its translation: CASSSQTSGGGDTQYF.

V gene TRBV6-6 combines with J gene TRBJ2-7, with 9 bases lining up with TRBD2. The CDR3 spans 15 residues. The V segment lost 0 bases and the J segment 7 bases; nucleotides outside the gene matches: 7. The V gene's germline CDR1 is MNHNY and CDR2 SVGAGI (reference sequence). The CDR3 here is CASSYSAGGPGEQYF. CDR3 sequence (DNA): TGTGCCAGCAGTTACTCCGCGGGAGGGCCGGGTGAGCAGTACTTC.

The gene calls are TRBV19 and TRBJ1-5; D unresolved. Germline V gene data show CDR1 as LNHDA and CDR2 as SQIVND (reference sequence). Trimming stripped 5 bases from V and 6 bases from J, with 14 bases between. The CDR3 consists of 14 residues. CDR3: CASSFPLSAQPQHF. CDR3 bases: TGTGCCAGTAGTTTCCCTCTATCCGCTCAGCCCCAGCATTTT.

This clone occurred once. This chain connects TRBV28 to TRBJ1-6; D gene uncertain. The germline gives CDR1 MDHEN, CDR2 SYDVKM. CDR3 size: 14 residues. Trimming shortened V by 11 bases and J by 0 bases, and 11 bases separated the two germline ends. The CDR3 coding sequence is TGTGCCGGAGTAGGGAGCTCCTATAATTCACCCCTCCACTTT. It is translated as CAGVGSSYNSPLHF.

The rearrangement joins TRBV6-5 to TRBJ2-3, with a tentative D call TRBD2 (5 bases). Germline V gene sequence: CDR1 MNHEY, CDR2 SVGAGI. The CDR3 is 15 amino acids. The V gene lost 0 bases and the J gene lost 4 bases, with 11 bases spanning the gap. The DNA of the CDR3 is TGTGCCAGCAGTTACTCGGGCGGGCTGGCAGATACGCAGTATTTT. It encodes CASSYSGGLADTQYF.

CDR3 coding DNA: TGTGCCAGCAGTGCACCGGGACAGGGGGCTGGAAACACCATATATTTT. Encoded protein: CASSAPGQGAGNTIYF. This sequence joins TRBV6-1 and TRBJ1-3, with 11 bases identical to TRBD1. CDR1 is MNHNS and CDR2 is SASEGT in the germline V gene. This CDR3 has 16 amino acids. The ends lost 4 bases at V and 2 bases at J; junction bases unmatched: 4.